This note documents a single T cell receptor beta chain sequence. Its cognate antigen is unknown. The data originate from a study of shared clonotypes between healthy human individuals. Measured with immunoSEQ multiplex PCR; TCRdb has only the in-frame clones, and not every one. The data contain 400,000 to 600,000 clones, roughly 95% of them singletons. Germline loops: CDR1 MDHEN, CDR2 SYDVKM. There are 12 residues in the CDR3. Study-wide points: Relative to clonotypes present in all four donors, those not shared had lower generation probabilities.

In the CD4+ fraction, cells were divided into CD45RA+ naive and CD45RA-negative memory subsets. This clonotype was sampled from a woman aged 25 to 39 in good health. The chain joins TRBV28 to TRBJ2-5, with D hard to call. The J call is in doubt because the DNA end fits TRBJ2-7 better. Sequenced material: naive CD4+ T cells sorted from blood. Subset reported: CD45RA+ positively selected. CDR3 loop: CASSLSGYEQYF. The DNA of the CDR3 is TGTGCCAGCAGTTTGTCCGGGTACGAGCAGTACTTC.